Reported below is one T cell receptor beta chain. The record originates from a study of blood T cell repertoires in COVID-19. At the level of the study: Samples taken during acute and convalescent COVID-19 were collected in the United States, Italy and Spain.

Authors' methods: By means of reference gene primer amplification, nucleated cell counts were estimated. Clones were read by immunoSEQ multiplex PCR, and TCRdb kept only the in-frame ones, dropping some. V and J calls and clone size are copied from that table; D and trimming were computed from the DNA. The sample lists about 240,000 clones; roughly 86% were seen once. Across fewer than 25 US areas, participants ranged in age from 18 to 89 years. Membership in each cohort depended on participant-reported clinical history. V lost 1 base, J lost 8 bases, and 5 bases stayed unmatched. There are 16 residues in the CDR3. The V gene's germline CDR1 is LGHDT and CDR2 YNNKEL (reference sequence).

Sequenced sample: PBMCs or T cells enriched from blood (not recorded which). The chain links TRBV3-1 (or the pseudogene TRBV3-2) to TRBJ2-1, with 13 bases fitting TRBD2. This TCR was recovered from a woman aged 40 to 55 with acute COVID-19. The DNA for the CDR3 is TGTGCCAGCAGCCAAGGGACTAGCGGGAGTAAAGATGAGCAGTTCTTC. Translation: CASSQGTSGSKDEQFF.